This TCR beta chain was observed in a study of blood T cell repertoires in COVID-19. Overall study context: There were acute and convalescent COVID-19 samples, and they came from the United States, Italy and Spain. The cDNA or gDNA used as material had been derived from T cells, B-cell-depleted T cells, or PBMCs.

CDR1 is KGHDR, CDR2 SFDVKD, per germline. This CDR3 comprises 16 residues. Unmatched junction bases numbered 6, after V lost 2 bases and J lost 0 bases. The assay was immunoSEQ multiplex PCR, and TCRdb's table has in-frame clones only and misses some. The data show around 190,000 clones, roughly 84% seen once. The chain employs TRBV24-1 and TRBJ2-7; 7 bases map to TRBD2. The sequenced sample consisted of peripheral blood. This TCR was sampled from a human donor in a cohort sampled during active COVID-19. CDR3 nucleotides: TGTGCCACCAGTGATTCTAGCGGCCCCTACTCCTACGAGCAGTACTTC. Residues: CATSDSSGPYSYEQYF.